The T cell receptor (beta chain) under discussion was sequenced for a study of blood T cell repertoires in COVID-19. Across the study: Italy, Spain and the United States were the sources of the convalescent and acute COVID-19 samples. PBMCs, B-cell-depleted T cells, or T cells were the source of the cDNA or gDNA that made up the material.

In the authors' workflow: Nucleated cell counts were estimated from reference gene primer amplification. The table came from immunoSEQ multiplex PCR; TCRdb's copy has only in-frame clones and leaves some out. D and trimming come from the DNA, and the V and J calls and clone size come from that table. The sample has roughly 68,000 clones, about 88% seen once; the top ten hold less than 5.5%. Germline CDR1 reads LNHDA; CDR2 reads SQIVND (reference sequence). V lost 4 bases to trimming and J lost 3 bases, with 9 bases between them. The CDR3 sequence is 13 residues long. The rearrangement joins TRBV19 to TRBJ1-1; D gene uncertain. This clonotype was sampled from a human donor in a cohort sampled during active COVID-19. Sequencing was carried out using peripheral blood. The CDR3 DNA is TGTGCCAGTAGTACGAAGCGGGACACTGAAGCTTTCTTT. Protein: CASSTKRDTEAFF.